The 20 T cell receptor beta chains reported below all come from one sample, sequenced in a study of T cells in Graves' hyperthyroidism and ophthalmopathy. RNA transcripts served as the template for amplifying TCR beta CDR3 regions. Using the HTBI primer set, a first-round RT-PCR was run on the TCR CDR3. TCRdb re-called the multiplex PCR reads through MiXCR, storing one row per CDR3 protein. The repertoire consists of around 580,000 distinct CDR3 sequences, with 16% occurring once and the leading ten covering 15% to 20%. The sample was blood. These receptors were obtained from a young woman with Graves' hyperthyroidism.

This sequence joins TRBV5-1 and TRBJ2-7, with 8 bases lining up with TRBD2. The assigned J gene may be wrong: the sequence end matches TRBJ2-1 better. The CDR3 sequence is 13 residues long. From germline, CDR1 is SGHRS and CDR2 YFSETQ. CDR3 in amino acids: CASSFQRGYEQFF. The CDR3 region has the DNA TGCGCCAGCAGCTTCCAGCGGGGGTACGAGCAGTTCTTC.

This clonotype was seen a few times. This chain uses TRBV13 with TRBJ2-2; D gene ambiguous. CDR3 length: 15 amino acids. V dropped 5 bases and J dropped 6 bases, with 16 bases sitting between them. Germline CDR1 reads PRHDT; CDR2 reads FYEKMQ (reference sequence). The CDR3 DNA reads as TGTGCCAGCAGCCCCCACCCCCAGAGCCCCGGGGAGCTGTTTTTT. This codes for CASSPHPQSPGELFF.

This clonotype was seen repeatedly, ten times or more. The CDR3 sequence is CATSDEPGTSGEKDTGELFF. In nucleotides, the CDR3 is TGTGCCACCAGTGACGAACCCGGGACTAGCGGGGAAAAGGACACCGGGGAGCTGTTTTTT. The rearrangement joins TRBV24-1 to TRBJ2-2; TRBD2 matches at 13 bases. Germline CDR1 KGHDR, CDR2 SFDVKD. The V segment lost 4 bases and the J segment 3 bases; nucleotides outside the gene matches: 13. This CDR3 has 20 amino acids.

This clonotype was seen a handful of times. This chain joins TRBV7-8 and TRBJ2-3; D remains unclear. The germline V gene has CDR1 SGHVS and CDR2 FQNEAQ. V shed 1 base and J shed 0 bases, with 11 bases lying between them. This CDR3 comprises 16 residues. For the CDR3, the DNA is TGTGCCAGCAGCTTAGAGACTGACCCTAGCACAGATACGCAGTATTTT. It translates to CASSLETDPSTDTQYF.

This clonotype was found many times. The V and J genes are TRBV28 and TRBJ2-3; D not resolved. The germline V gene has CDR1 MDHEN and CDR2 SYDVKM. With 2 bases removed from V and 0 bases from J, the gap between germline ends came to 3 bases. This CDR3 region has 13 residues. The CDR3 sequence: CASSLISTDTQYF. The CDR3 nucleotides are TGTGCCAGCAGTTTAATTAGCACAGATACGCAGTATTTT.

As to this clonotype: This could be a read error, since a much larger clone is one nucleotide away. No conserved phenylalanine or tryptophan is present at the end of the CDR3, so a read error is the likely explanation. The chain links TRBV20-1 to TRBJ1-2; 10 bases agree with TRBD1. The germline V gene has CDR1 DFQATT and CDR2 SNEGSKA (reference sequence). The CDR3 covers 14 residues. The ends lost 3 bases at V and 7 bases at J; junction bases unmatched: 8. CDR3 bases: TGCAGTGCTAGTTTCGGGACAGGGGTGCGTGGCTACACCCTC. Translation: CSASFGTGVRGYTL.

This rearrangement joins TRBV28 to TRBJ1-2; D not certain. The CDR3 is 16 residues long. V lost 7 bases, J lost 0 bases, and 18 bases lay in between. The germline V gene has CDR1 MDHEN and CDR2 SYDVKM. DNA of the CDR3: TGTGCCAGCACCGCTGTTGGAACCGGGGCTAACTATGGCTACACCTTC. It is translated as CASTAVGTGANYGYTF.

This clonotype was seen more than once but under ten times. This may be a read error, as it is one base from a much larger clone. The J gene is TRBJ1-5, the V gene TRBV12-3 or TRBV12-4; 7 bases line up with TRBD1. This CDR3 region has 16 residues. V shed 6 bases and J 2 bases; nucleotides not matched to a gene: 10. In nucleotides, the CDR3 is TGTGCCAGCAGCCGGGGGGGGACAGCTGGCAATCAGCCCCAGCATTTT. Translation gives CASSRGGTAGNQPQHF.

This clonotype was observed a handful of times. The genes are TRBV11-2 and TRBJ1-2; D is unresolved. This CDR3 has 15 amino acids. The V end lost 0 bases, the J end lost 1 base, and 9 bases lay between the germline ends. Germline V gives CDR1 SGHAT, CDR2 FQNNGV. CDR3 sequence (DNA): TGTGCCAGCAGCTTAGACAGGCTGAGTAACTATGGCTACACCTTC. Translated: CASSLDRLSNYGYTF.

J is TRBJ2-1 and V is TRBV4-2; 14 bases line up with TRBD2. Germline V CDR1 and CDR2: LGHNA, YNFKEQ. The CDR3 covers 18 residues. J gave up 9 bases and V 4 bases, and 14 bases lay outside the gene matches. CDR3 DNA: TGTGCCAGCAGCCGCGGAGACGGGACTAGCGGGAGTGTGGGTGAGCAGTTCTTC. This gives the protein CASSRGDGTSGSVGEQFF.

This clonotype was detected only a few times. This chain connects TRBV7-6 to TRBJ2-5, with TRBD2 matching over 8 bases. CDR1 and CDR2 (germline): SGHVS, FNYEAQ. This CDR3 spans 18 amino acids. Unmatched junction bases numbered 12, after V lost 1 base and J lost 2 bases. The CDR3 loop is CASSLEATTRGAQETQYF. As DNA, the CDR3 is TGTGCCAGCAGCTTAGAGGCCACAACGCGGGGGGCACAAGAGACCCAGTACTTC.

The gene calls are TRBV7-3 and TRBJ2-5, with 11 nucleotides matching TRBD2. With V trimmed by 5 bases and J by 2 bases, 10 bases remained unmatched. Germline CDR1 SGHTA, CDR2 FQGTGA. The CDR3 length is 17 residues. The CDR3 reads CASSKTSGTLGQETQYF. The CDR3 nucleotides read TGTGCCAGCAGCAAGACTAGCGGGACACTGGGGCAAGAGACCCAGTACTTC.

This chain joins TRBV6-1 and TRBJ1-1, with a tentative D call TRBD1 (5 bases). With 7 bases removed from V and 4 bases from J, the gap between germline ends came to 13 bases. The CDR3 sequence is 13 residues long. Germline CDR1 is MNHNS and CDR2 is SASEGT. The CDR3, as DNA: TGTGCCAGCACCTTGATTGGGGGCACTGAAGCTTTCTTT. Encoded protein: CASTLIGGTEAFF.

This clonotype appeared many times. The rearrangement links TRBV3-1 to TRBJ2-1, with D unresolved. Between the trimmed V and J ends, which lost 2 bases and 6 bases, there was a span of 8 bases. CDR3 length equals 13 residues. Germline V gene data show CDR1 as LGHDT and CDR2 as YNNKEL (reference sequence). The CDR3 here is CASSQLHGNEQFF. In DNA form, the CDR3 reads TGTGCCAGCAGCCAATTACACGGCAATGAGCAGTTCTTC.

A few counts support this clonotype. This sequence joins TRBV11-3 and TRBJ2-5; 11 positions agree with TRBD2. The CDR3 is made up of 17 amino acids. The trim removed 1 base at V and 3 bases at J, leaving 7 bases unmatched. CDR1 is SGHNT, CDR2 YENEEA, per germline. The CDR3 DNA reads TGTGCCAGCAGCTTAGGCACGGGGACTAGCGGAGAAGAGACCCAGTACTTC. This translates into CASSLGTGTSGEETQYF.

This clonotype has just a few counts. V gene TRBV12-3 or TRBV12-4 combines with J gene TRBJ2-7; 7 bases align to TRBD1. V lost 8 bases to trimming and J lost 5 bases; unmatched junction nucleotides: 12. This CDR3 comprises 14 residues. Here the CDR3 reads CASSNSGGLHEQYF. The CDR3 region has the DNA TGTGCCAGCTCAAACTCAGGGGGTCTCCACGAGCAGTACTTC.

The chain links TRBV6-1 to TRBJ2-7; possibly TRBD1 or TRBD2 for D (5 bases each). Trimming left V 6 bases short and J 7 bases short, with 25 bases between. Looked up from germline, CDR1 is MNHNS and CDR2 is SASEGT. CDR3 size: 16 residues. CDR3 sequence: CASRKGTDPQIWEQYF. The CDR3 coding sequence is TGTGCCAGCAGGAAAGGGACGGACCCCCAGATATGGGAGCAGTACTTC.

As to this clonotype: At one of its ends the junction is not consistent with the germline gene, which may arise from a read error. This chain connects TRBV3-1 to TRBJ2-2; tentative D call: TRBD1 (6 bases). The CDR3 is 15 amino acids. Germline V CDR1 and CDR2: LGHDT, YNNKEL (reference sequence). The CDR3 region has the DNA TGTGCCGGCAGCCAGGCGACAGGCGCCACCGGGGAGCTGTTTTTT. Its protein is CAGSQATGATGELFF.

The CDR3 here is CASSLAVQEKGTRNTEAFF. CDR3 DNA sequence: TGTGCCAGCAGTTTAGCGGTCCAGGAGAAGGGGACAAGGAACACTGAAGCTTTCTTT. The V gene is TRBV12-3 or TRBV12-4, the J gene TRBJ1-1; tentative D call: TRBD1 (6 bases). V was clipped by 0 bases and J by 1 base, with 21 bases between them. The CDR3 is made up of 19 amino acids.

This clonotype showed up many times. The chain carries TRBV12-3 or TRBV12-4 and TRBJ2-7; TRBD1 matches 7 bases. The length of the CDR3 is 12 residues. Unmatched junction bases numbered 1, after V lost 6 bases and J lost 2 bases. This chain's CDR3 is CASRTGAYEQYF. The CDR3 DNA is TGTGCCAGCAGAACAGGGGCCTACGAGCAGTACTTC.